This is a list of T cell receptor beta chains from one sample in a study of tumor and adjacent non-tumor tissue in lung cancer. One entry per CDR3 protein, called by TCRdb with MiXCR from the multiplex PCR reads. The sample lists around 71,000 distinct CDR3 sequences, just under 75% occurring once. Sequencing was performed on lung tumor tissue. The receptors stem from a woman in her thirties or forties with non-small cell lung cancer. CDR3s include the opening cysteine and the closing phenylalanine or tryptophan. A D gene is named only where the DNA matches it firmly. Expanded clones are given a class, and other clones once, few, many or no size at all.

V: TRBV11-2
D: .
size: few
J: TRBJ2-3
CDR3: CVSSLSVARCGTDTQYF
DNA: TGTGTCAGCAGCCTGAGCGTGGCGCGATGTGGCACAGATACGCAGTATTTT

V: TRBV4-1
D: .
size: .
J: TRBJ2-5
CDR3: CASRQTGRSQETQYF
DNA: TGTGCCAGCAGACAAACAGGACGGAGCCAAGAGACCCAGTACTTC

V: TRBV6-5
D: TRBD2
size: many
J: TRBJ2-7
CDR3: CASSSYPYGTSGIYEQYF
DNA: TGTGCCAGCAGTTCTTACCCATATGGGACTAGCGGGATCTACGAGCAGTACTTC

V: TRBV10-1
D: .
size: few
J: TRBJ2-3
CDR3: CASTSLGDFTDTQYF
DNA: TGCGCCAGCACCAGTTTGGGGGACTTCACAGATACGCAGTATTTT

V: TRBV20-1
D: .
size: .
J: TRBJ1-4
CDR3: CSARPSRGLFF
DNA: TGCAGTGCTAGACCCAGCAGGGGACTGTTTTTT

V: TRBV29-1
D: .
size: .
J: TRBJ2-3
CDR3: CSVKDLGIGRGTQYF
DNA: TGCAGCGTTAAAGATCTGGGGATAGGCCGGGGTACGCAGTATTTT

V: TRBV11-2
D: .
size: few
J: TRBJ2-3
CDR3: CASSPTGGTDTEYF
DNA: TGTGCCAGCAGCCCGACGGGGGGCACAGATACGGAATATTTT

V: TRBV4-2
D: .
size: once
J: TRBJ1-5
CDR3: CASSQESGGQPQYF
DNA: TGTGCCAGCAGCCAAGAATCTGGTGGGCAGCCCCAGTACTTT

V: TRBV12-3/TRBV12-4
D: TRBD1
size: .
J: TRBJ1-5
CDR3: CAGSWTGIDQPQHF
DNA: TGTGCCGGCAGTTGGACAGGGATAGATCAGCCCCAGCATTTT

V: TRBV27
D: .
size: many
J: TRBJ2-3
CDR3: CASSDTDTQYF
DNA: TGTGCCAGCAGTGACACAGATACGCAGTATTTT

V: TRBV4-2
D: TRBD2
size: .
J: TRBJ2-1
CDR3: CASSQYNGLAGDSGIYNDQFF
DNA: TGTGCCAGCAGCCAATACAATGGACTAGCGGGTGACAGTGGCATCTACAATGATCAGTTCTTC

V: TRBV6-1
D: .
size: once
J: TRBJ2-7
CDR3: CASSESPWTYTNTYEQYF
DNA: TGTGCTAGCAGTGAATCCCCTTGGACTTATACGAACACCTACGAGCAGTACTTC

V: TRBV20-1
D: TRBD2
size: .
J: TRBJ2-1
CDR3: CSALSGGVARKSFNEQFF
DNA: TGCAGTGCGCTTAGCGGGGGGGTAGCACGCAAAAGTTTCAATGAGCAGTTCTTC

V: TRBV11-2
D: .
size: hyperexpanded
J: TRBJ1-1
CDR3: CASSNSGFEAFF
DNA: TGTGCCAGCAGCAATTCGGGGTTTGAAGCTTTCTTT

V: TRBV4-2
D: .
size: many
J: TRBJ2-3
CDR3: CASSRTPLMFTDTQYF
DNA: TGTGCCAGCAGCCGGACTCCCCTAATGTTTACAGATACGCAGTATTTT

V: TRBV5-1
D: TRBD1
size: many
J: TRBJ2-3
CDR3: CASSFDRVDLGDTQYF
DNA: TGCGCCAGCAGCTTCGACAGGGTGGATTTGGGAGATACGCAGTATTTT

V: TRBV11-2
D: TRBD2
size: .
J: TRBJ2-1
CDR3: CAISPGLAGGNEQFF
DNA: TGTGCCATCAGCCCGGGGCTAGCGGGAGGTAATGAGCAGTTCTTC

V: TRBV10-2
D: TRBD1
size: .
J: TRBJ1-5
CDR3: CVSKDRVNQPQHF
DNA: TGCGTCAGCAAGGACAGGGTGAATCAGCCCCAGCATTTT

V: TRBV20-1
D: .
size: medium-sized
J: TRBJ2-5
CDR3: CSASHPYQETQYF
DNA: TGCAGTGCTAGTCATCCGTACCAAGAGACCCAGTACTTC

V: TRBV6-5
D: TRBD1
size: .
J: TRBJ1-2
CDR3: CASKLSQGAGGYTF
DNA: TGTGCCAGCAAACTATCACAGGGGGCTGGCGGCTACACCTTC

V: TRBV12-3/TRBV12-4
D: .
size: medium-sized
J: TRBJ2-5
CDR3: CASSFPGGGETQYF
DNA: TGTGCCAGCAGTTTTCCCGGGGGCGGGGAGACCCAGTACTTC

V: TRBV4-1
D: TRBD2
size: once
J: TRBJ2-3
CDR3: CASSQDIQIAGGCGTQYF
DNA: TGCGCCAGCAGCCAAGACATCCAAATAGCGGGAGGCTGCGGTACGCAGTATTTT

V: TRBV20-1
D: .
size: .
J: TRBJ2-5
CDR3: CSVAPPGFQEAQYF
DNA: TGCAGTGTAGCGCCCCCGGGATTCCAAGAGGCCCAGTACTTC

V: TRBV30
D: .
size: many
J: TRBJ2-6
CDR3: CAWRRRASGANVLTF
DNA: TGTGCCTGGAGAAGACGAGCCTCTGGGGCCAACGTCCTGACTTTC

V: TRBV11-2
D: .
size: .
J: TRBJ2-5
CDR3: CASRLYAGIQETQYF
DNA: TGTGCCAGCCGCTTATACGCCGGGATCCAAGAGACTCAGTACTTC

V: TRBV7-3
D: TRBD1
size: few
J: TRBJ2-3
CDR3: CASSLNPPGTGTPDTQYF
DNA: TGTGCCAGCAGCCTAAACCCCCCCGGGACAGGGACACCAGATACGCAGTATTTT

V: TRBV11-2
D: TRBD2
size: .
J: TRBJ2-1
CDR3: CASGLDPSGGIEQFF
DNA: TGTGCTAGCGGCTTAGATCCCAGCGGGGGGATTGAACAGTTCTTC

V: TRBV11-1
D: .
size: .
J: TRBJ2-5
CDR3: CTSSLNSGAVEAQYF
DNA: TGTACCAGCAGCCTTAACTCCGGGGCAGTGGAGGCCCAGTACTTC

V: TRBV29-1
D: TRBD2
size: medium-sized
J: TRBJ2-3
CDR3: CSVELWAGGTDTQYF
DNA: TGCAGCGTTGAATTATGGGCGGGAGGCACAGATACGCAGTATTTT

V: TRBV24-1
D: .
size: .
J: TRBJ2-3
CDR3: CATSDSTTDMQYF
DNA: TGTGCCACCAGTGATTCCACGACGGATATGCAGTACTTT

V: TRBV28
D: .
size: few
J: TRBJ1-2
CDR3: CASSSQERTRYIYGYTF
DNA: TGTGCCAGCAGCTCCCAGGAAAGGACAAGATACATCTATGGCTACACCTTC

V: TRBV28
D: .
size: .
J: TRBJ1-4
CDR3: CDSTLSAGPLNEKLFF
DNA: TGTGACAGCACTTTAAGTGCGGGACCTCTTAATGAAAAACTGTTTTTT

V: TRBV11-2
D: .
size: .
J: TRBJ1-6
CDR3: CASSISGDFVGPLHF
DNA: TGTGCCAGTAGCATAAGTGGGGATTTCGTGGGCCCCCTCCACTTT

V: TRBV28
D: TRBD2
size: many
J: TRBJ2-7
CDR3: CASSSNGLADYEQYF
DNA: TGTGCCAGCAGTTCAAATGGACTAGCGGACTACGAGCAGTACTTC

V: TRBV4-1
D: TRBD2
size: many
J: TRBJ2-3
CDR3: CASSPLKAGGTDTQYF
DNA: TGCGCCAGCAGCCCCCTTAAAGCGGGGGGCACAGATACGCAGTATTTT

V: TRBV11-2
D: .
size: .
J: TRBJ2-1
CDR3: CASNKTLAALYSEQFF
DNA: TGTGCCAGCAACAAGACACTGGCTGCACTGTACAGTGAGCAGTTCTTC

V: TRBV6-2/TRBV6-3
D: .
size: .
J: TRBJ2-5
CDR3: CDSSYIGIEEETQYF
DNA: TGTGACAGCAGTTATATAGGGATTGAGGAAGAGACCCAGTACTTC

V: TRBV6-5
D: .
size: .
J: TRBJ1-2
CDR3: CASHGWQNYGYIF
DNA: TGTGCCAGCCATGGGTGGCAAAACTATGGCTACATCTTC

V: TRBV14
D: .
size: .
J: TRBJ1-1
CDR3: CASSWGDGFAETFF
DNA: TGTGCCAGCTCGTGGGGGGACGGTTTCGCTGAAACTTTCTTT

V: TRBV4-2
D: TRBD2
size: .
J: TRBJ2-2
CDR3: CASSRGLARDTGELLF
DNA: TGTGCCAGCAGCCGAGGACTAGCGAGGGACACCGGGGAGCTGCTTTTT

V: TRBV5-4
D: .
size: few
J: TRBJ1-2
CDR3: CASSSMDTYYGYTF
DNA: TGTGCCAGCAGCTCGATGGACACTTACTATGGCTACACCTTC

V: TRBV28
D: TRBD2
size: many
J: TRBJ2-3
CDR3: CASSPGRVYTQYF
DNA: TGTGCCAGCAGCCCGGGGAGGGTATATACGCAGTATTTT

V: TRBV6-6
D: TRBD1
size: .
J: TRBJ1-1
CDR3: CTSSYGGQGDTEAFF
DNA: TGTACCAGCAGCTACGGTGGGCAGGGGGACACTGAAGCTTTCTTT

V: TRBV6-6
D: .
size: .
J: TRBJ2-2
CDR3: CDSRIHGQSTGELFF
DNA: TGTGACAGCAGAATACACGGACAGTCGACCGGGGAGCTGTTTTTT

V: TRBV6-1
D: .
size: .
J: TRBJ1-5
CDR3: CASSERDWTYGNRPQHF
DNA: TGTGCCAGCAGTGAAAGGGACTGGACGTACGGCAATCGGCCCCAGCATTTT

V: TRBV11-1
D: .
size: .
J: TRBJ1-2
CDR3: CGSSLGRSADGYTF
DNA: TGTGGCAGCAGCTTAGGCCGGTCGGCAGATGGGTACACCTTC

V: TRBV20-1
D: TRBD2
size: .
J: TRBJ2-5
CDR3: CRAAGVETQYF
DNA: TGCAGGGCAGCGGGGGTAGAGACCCAGTACTTC

V: TRBV29-1
D: .
size: .
J: TRBJ2-1
CDR3: CNVEGSSYNEQFF
DNA: TGCAACGTTGAAGGGAGCTCCTACAATGAGCAGTTCTTC

V: TRBV6-1
D: TRBD2
size: .
J: TRBJ2-1
CDR3: CDSRLAVELYNEQFF
DNA: TGTGACAGCAGACTAGCGGTGGAACTCTACAATGAGCAGTTCTTC

V: TRBV29-1
D: .
size: many
J: TRBJ2-1
CDR3: CSARGGSGANEQFF
DNA: TGCAGCGCCCGTGGGGGGTCCGGGGCTAATGAGCAGTTCTTC

V: TRBV11-2
D: TRBD1
size: .
J: TRBJ1-2
CDR3: CAINRDGQVNYGYTF
DNA: TGTGCCATCAACCGAGACGGACAGGTTAACTATGGTTACACCTTC

V: TRBV4-1
D: .
size: .
J: TRBJ1-2
CDR3: CASNQEAVNYGYTF
DNA: TGCGCCAGCAACCAAGAAGCAGTCAACTATGGTTACACCTTC

V: TRBV29-1
D: TRBD2
size: .
J: TRBJ2-7
CDR3: CDVVLAGSSSYEQYF
DNA: TGCGACGTTGTACTAGCGGGGTCAAGCTCCTACGAGCAGTACTTC

V: TRBV11-2
D: .
size: .
J: TRBJ1-2
CDR3: CASSQTGVNDCTF
DNA: TGTGCCAGCAGCCAGACAGGAGTTAATGACTGCACCTTC

V: TRBV11-2
D: .
size: .
J: TRBJ1-1
CDR3: CVSSLNVHGTEALF
DNA: TGTGTCAGTAGCTTAAATGTTCACGGGACTGAAGCTTTGTTT

V: TRBV12-3/TRBV12-4
D: .
size: .
J: TRBJ1-5
CDR3: CASRLTASQVQPQHF
DNA: TGTGCCAGCAGATTAACAGCGTCGCAAGTTCAGCCCCAGCATTTT

V: TRBV21-1
D: .
size: few
J: TRBJ1-5
CDR3: CASSRGVYSNQPQHF
DNA: TGTGCCAGCAGCCGTGGGGTTTATAGCAATCAGCCCCAGCATTTT

V: TRBV29-1
D: .
size: few
J: TRBJ2-3
CDR3: CSVCGAFTDTQYF
DNA: TGCAGCGTTTGTGGGGCTTTCACAGATACGCAGTATTTT

V: TRBV30
D: .
size: .
J: TRBJ1-3
CDR3: CAWDRRFGNTIYF
DNA: TGTGCTTGGGACCGGCGATTTGGAAACACCATATATTTT